This T cell receptor (beta chain) was sequenced in a study of CD8 T cells in ankylosing spondylitis. Regarding the study as a whole: Reports of some motif variants in reactive arthritis synovial fluid and blood predate this one. Those disease-linked clones were CD8+; they were also relatively rare in peripheral blood. Disease-associated clones were reportedly significantly overrepresented in matched ankylosing spondylitis synovial fluid. Ankylosing spondylitis blood appeared to carry a characteristic TCR beta motif of 7 or 8 highly homologous variants.

Each CDR3 protein gets one entry after TCRdb re-called the 5' RACE reads with MiXCR. Among under 950,000 distinct CDR3 sequences listed, around 20% were seen once. This clonotype was counted a few times. Its cognate antigen is unknown. The source of this sequence is a male donor with ankylosing spondylitis. The specimen sequenced was blood, either unsorted or a sorted T cell fraction (not recorded which).

As DNA, the CDR3 is TGTGCCAGCAGTACGGGACGGGGGGCACCCCTCCACTTT. Residues: CASSTGRGAPLHF. J is TRBJ1-6 and V is TRBV12-3 or TRBV12-4, with D possibly TRBD1 on 5 matching bases. The length of the CDR3 is 13 residues. V was pared by 5 bases and J by 11 bases, with 13 bases between.